A single sample is the source of the 16 T cell receptor beta chains below, sequenced in a study of identifying expanded T cells in peripheral blood. The repertoire was sequenced with immunoSEQ multiplex PCR; TCRdb's copy has only in-frame clones and lacks some. The sample yields around 100,000 clones, 88% seen once. The sequenced sample was blood. These receptors all come from a person aged 18 to 70 in good health.

The genes are TRBV7-9 and TRBJ1-1, with no clear D. The V and J ends lost 7 bases and 4 bases respectively, with 10 bases between them. CDR1 is SEHNR, CDR2 FQNEAQ, per germline (reference sequence). The CDR3 contains 12 residues. The CDR3 protein is CASTREATEAFF. The CDR3 DNA sequence: TGTGCCAGCACCCGTGAGGCCACTGAAGCTTTCTTT.

The chain employs TRBV7-9 and TRBJ2-1; D is ambiguous. This CDR3 has 11 amino acids. Germline assignment: CDR1 SEHNR and CDR2 FQNEAQ (reference sequence). The germline V and J ends were trimmed by 1 base and 6 bases, with 1 base remaining between them. The CDR3 is CASSLVNEQFF. The CDR3 nucleotides read TGTGCCAGCAGCTTAGTCAATGAGCAGTTCTTC.

This chain links TRBV18 with TRBJ2-1; 9 nucleotides agree with TRBD1. CDR1 and CDR2 (germline): KGHSH, LQKENI. V lost 6 bases, J lost 5 bases, and 8 bases stayed unmatched. This CDR3 spans 15 amino acids. DNA for the CDR3: TGTGCCAGCTCCCCGCCGGGACAGGGAGACAATGAGCAGTTCTTC. Its translation: CASSPPGQGDNEQFF.

CDR3 nucleotide sequence: TGCAGCGTTGAAGTACAGGGGGCAAACGAGCAGTACTTC. This gives the protein CSVEVQGANEQYF. The chain employs TRBV29-1 and TRBJ2-7; 9 bases map to TRBD1. Germline V gene data show CDR1 as SQVTM and CDR2 as ANQGSEA. The CDR3 consists of 13 residues. Losses at the gene ends were 1 base for V and 5 bases for J; bases not matched to a gene: 3.

The rearrangement joins TRBV5-6 to TRBJ1-2, with 8 bases that match TRBD1. There are 13 residues in the CDR3. Germline CDR1 SGHDT, CDR2 YYEEEE. V lost 4 bases and J lost 8; bases outside the gene matches: 7. CDR3 sequence (DNA): TGTGCCAGCAGCGCCCGGACAGGGTTCGGCTACACCTTC. The encoded protein is CASSARTGFGYTF.

The chain employs TRBV7-2 and TRBJ2-1; D may be TRBD2 (7 bases). V was shortened by 3 bases and J by 6 bases, with 15 bases between the two germline ends. The CDR3 runs 15 residues. The V gene's germline CDR1 is SGHTA and CDR2 FQGNSA. Written as DNA, the CDR3 is TGTGCCAGCAGCTTTGCGGGGGCTTCCAGCAATGAGCAGTTCTTC. Protein sequence: CASSFAGASSNEQFF.

This clone was recorded once. The chain has TRBV9 and TRBJ1-3, with D unclear. The CDR3 sequence is 15 residues long. The V gene lost 0 bases and the J gene lost 4 bases, with 11 bases spanning the gap. CDR1 SGDLS and CDR2 YYNGEE come from the germline V gene. The CDR3 nucleotides read TGTGCCAGCAGCGTAGGCAGAACGGAAGGAAACACCATATATTTT. This codes for CASSVGRTEGNTIYF.

This chain uses TRBV14 with TRBJ1-5, with 7 positions matching TRBD1. The CDR3 length is 15 residues. V lost 3 bases, J lost 3 bases, and 5 bases stayed unmatched. Germline V gene lookup returns CDR1 SGHDN and CDR2 FVKESK. CDR3 sequence reads: CASSQSGGNNQPQHF. CDR3 DNA sequence: TGTGCCAGCAGCCAGTCAGGGGGAAACAATCAGCCCCAGCATTTT.

This clone has a single count. The chain couples TRBV6-1 to TRBJ1-1; a possible D gene is TRBD1 (6 bases). V was shortened by 3 bases and J by 5 bases, with 13 bases between the two germline ends. Per the germline V gene, CDR1 is MNHNS and CDR2 is SASEGT. The CDR3 has 14 residues. The CDR3: CASSESTGRTEAFF. The CDR3, as DNA: TGTGCCAGCAGTGAGTCAACAGGGAGAACTGAAGCTTTCTTT.

The V and J genes are TRBV11-2 and TRBJ2-7, with D tentatively TRBD1 (7 bases). The CDR3 loop spans 14 amino acids. Germline V gene sequence: CDR1 SGHAT, CDR2 FQNNGV. Between the trimmed V and J ends, which lost 5 bases and 2 bases, there was a span of 13 bases. Here the CDR3 reads CASSQTGRPYEQYF. As DNA, the CDR3 is TGTGCCAGCAGCCAGACAGGGAGGCCCTACGAGCAGTACTTC.

This chain connects TRBV5-1 to TRBJ1-4; TRBD1 matches at 8 bases. The CDR3 consists of 16 residues. CDR1 and CDR2 (germline): SGHRS, YFSETQ. Unmatched junction bases numbered 8, after V lost 0 bases and J lost 7 bases. CDR3 loop: CASSLGQGLRVEKLFF. CDR3 coding DNA: TGCGCCAGCAGCTTGGGACAGGGGCTCAGGGTTGAAAAACTGTTTTTT.

This chain joins TRBV27 and TRBJ1-6, with D perhaps TRBD1 (6 bases). Between the trimmed V and J ends, which lost 5 bases and 6 bases, there was a span of 17 bases. The CDR3 extends over 16 amino acids. CDR1 is MNHEY and CDR2 is SMNVEV in the germline V gene (reference sequence). DNA of the CDR3: TGTGCCAGCAGTCCGCCCAGGGGAAACAGTAATTCACCCCTCCACTTT. Residues: CASSPPRGNSNSPLHF.

V is TRBV30 and J is TRBJ2-7, with 10 bases that match TRBD2. V was clipped by 5 bases and J by 3 bases; unmatched bases: 1. This CDR3 has 12 residues. Germline V gene data show CDR1 as GTSNPN and CDR2 as SVGIG (reference sequence). CDR3 sequence (DNA): TGTGCCTGGGGACTAGCGGACTACGAGCAGTACTTC. This codes for CAWGLADYEQYF.

V gene TRBV29-1 combines with J gene TRBJ2-3; D is possibly TRBD2 (6 bases). Trimming stripped 6 bases from V and 0 bases from J, with 13 bases between. Germline V gene lookup returns CDR1 SQVTM and CDR2 ANQGSEA. The CDR3 spans 14 residues. The CDR3 DNA sequence: TGCAGCGTCTACCTGACTAGGAGCACAGATACGCAGTATTTT. As protein: CSVYLTRSTDTQYF.

This clone was seen more than once but under ten times. The chain couples TRBV30 to TRBJ1-1; 8 bases agree with TRBD1. The junction had 4 bases not matched to a gene; V was cut back by 0 bases and J by 7 bases. The CDR3 contains 13 residues. The V gene's germline CDR1 is GTSNPN and CDR2 SVGIG (reference sequence). DNA of the CDR3: TGTGCCTGGAGTGTACAACAGGGGGGTGAAGCTTTCTTT. It is translated as CAWSVQQGGEAFF.

V is TRBV11-2 and J is TRBJ2-7; 10 nucleotides agree with TRBD1. CDR1 is SGHAT, CDR2 FQNNGV, per germline. With 5 bases clipped from V and 6 bases from J, the junction kept 10 bases outside the gene matches. This CDR3 is 15 amino acids long. The CDR3 DNA reads TGTGCCAGCAGCCCGGGGGAGACAGGGGGCCCCGAGCAGTACTTC. Amino acids: CASSPGETGGPEQYF.